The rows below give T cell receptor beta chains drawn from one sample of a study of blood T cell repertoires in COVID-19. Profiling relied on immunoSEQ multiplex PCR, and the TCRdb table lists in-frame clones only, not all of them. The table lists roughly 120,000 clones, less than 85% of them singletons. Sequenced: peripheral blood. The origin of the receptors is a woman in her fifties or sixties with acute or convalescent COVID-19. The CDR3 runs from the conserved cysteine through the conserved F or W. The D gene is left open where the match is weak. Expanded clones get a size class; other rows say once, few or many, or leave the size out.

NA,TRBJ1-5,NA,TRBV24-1,TGTGCCACCAGTGAAACAGGGATGAGCCAGCCCCAGCATTTT,CATSETGMSQPQHF
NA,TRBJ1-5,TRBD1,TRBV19,TGTGCCAGTAGACCATCGGGACAGGGGGCCTATCAGCCCCAGCATTTT,CASRPSGQGAYQPQHF
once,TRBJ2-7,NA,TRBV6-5,TGTGCCAGCAGTTACTCAGTCTCAGGGTCCTCCTACGAGCAGTACTTC,CASSYSVSGSSYEQYF
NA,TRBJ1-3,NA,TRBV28,TGTGCCAGCAGCCTCGGAAACACCATATATTTT,CASSLGNTIYF
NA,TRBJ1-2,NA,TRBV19,TGTGCCAGTAGTCCAGACCAGGGAGGCTACACCTTC,CASSPDQGGYTF
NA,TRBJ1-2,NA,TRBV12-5,TGTGCTAGTGGTTTGATGGGCGGGTGGAACTATGGCTACACCTTC,CASGLMGGWNYGYTF
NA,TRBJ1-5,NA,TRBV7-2,TGTGCCAGCAGCGCGACAGCTAGCAATCAGCCCCAGCATTTT,CASSATASNQPQHF
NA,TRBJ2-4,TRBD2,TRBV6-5,TGTGCCAGCAGTTCCCCAGCGGGAGAGGGGAACATTCAGTACTTC,CASSSPAGEGNIQYF
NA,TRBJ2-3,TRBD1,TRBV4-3,TGCGCCAGCAGCCAGGACAGGGTGAACACAGATACGCAGTATTTT,CASSQDRVNTDTQYF
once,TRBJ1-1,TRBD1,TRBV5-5,TGTGCCAGCAGCTTTGGCGGGACAGACACTGAAGCTTTCTTT,CASSFGGTDTEAFF
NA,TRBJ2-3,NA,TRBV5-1,TGCGCCAGCAGTAATTTTGGGCCGCGGGCAGATACGCAGTATTTT,CASSNFGPRADTQYF
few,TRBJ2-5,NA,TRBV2,TGTGCCAGCAGGCGTTTGGAGACCCAGTACTTC,CASRRLETQYF
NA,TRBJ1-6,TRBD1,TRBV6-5,TGTGCCAGCAGAACAGGGGGTTTAACACCCCTCCACTTT,CASRTGGLTPLHF
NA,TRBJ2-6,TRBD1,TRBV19,TGTGCAACCAGGGGGCGACCTGGGGCCAACGTCCTGACTTTC,CATRGRPGANVLTF
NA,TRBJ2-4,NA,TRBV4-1,TGCGCCAGCAGCCAAGGCCGACTCGGGAACATTCAGTACTTC,CASSQGRLGNIQYF
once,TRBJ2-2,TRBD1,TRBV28,TGTGCCAGCAGTTCCACGGGACAGGGGGGGACCGGGGAGCTGTTTTTT,CASSSTGQGGTGELFF
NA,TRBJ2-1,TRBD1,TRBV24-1,TGTGCCACCAGTGACGGGGACAGGTGGACGCAGTTCTTC,CATSDGDRWTQFF
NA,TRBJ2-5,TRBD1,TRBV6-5,TGTGCCAGCAGATCCGGGACAGGGGAGACCCAGTACTTC,CASRSGTGETQYF
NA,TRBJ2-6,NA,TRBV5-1,TGCGCCAGCAGCCCGTTTAGGAGGAACGGAGTTGGGGCCAACGTCCTGACTTTC,CASSPFRRNGVGANVLTF
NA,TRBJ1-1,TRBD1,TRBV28,TGTGCCAGCATAGGGGGCTTTGAAGCTTTCTTT,CASIGGFEAFF
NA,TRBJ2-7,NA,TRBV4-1,TGCGCCAGCAGCCAAGCAGGGGTCTCCTACGAGCAGTACTTC,CASSQAGVSYEQYF
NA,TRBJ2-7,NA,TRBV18,TGTGCCAGCTCACCAGTAAGCGTAGGATACACTATTCCCTACGAGCAGTACTTC,CASSPVSVGYTIPYEQYF
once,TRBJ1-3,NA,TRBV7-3,TGTGCCAGCAGCTTAAATACGGGCTCTGGAAACACCATATATTTT,CASSLNTGSGNTIYF
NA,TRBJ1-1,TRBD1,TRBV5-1,TGCGCCAGCAGCTGGGGACAGACAGTAGATAGCACTGAAGCTTTCTTT,CASSWGQTVDSTEAFF
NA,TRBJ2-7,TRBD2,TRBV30,TGTGCCTGGAGAGCCGGGACTAGAAACTACGAGCAGTACTTC,CAWRAGTRNYEQYF
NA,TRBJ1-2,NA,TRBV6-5,TGTGCCAGCAGCACCTTGGCAGGGCGGGGCTACACCTTC,CASSTLAGRGYTF
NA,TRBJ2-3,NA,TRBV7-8,TGTGCCAGCAGCTCACAAAGGACGGGGAAGAGCACAGATACGCAGTATTTT,CASSSQRTGKSTDTQYF
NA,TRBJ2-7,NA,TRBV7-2,TGTGCCAGCAGCTCTCGGAGCCCCGGCTACGAGCAGTACTTC,CASSSRSPGYEQYF
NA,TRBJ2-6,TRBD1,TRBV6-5,TGTGCCAGCAGTTACTCAGGGGGCGCCGGGGCCAACGTCCTGACTTTC,CASSYSGGAGANVLTF